This T cell receptor beta chain was documented in a study of regulatory T cells in long-lasting Graves disease. To make TCR beta libraries, researchers used iRepertoire HTBI primers and Arm-PCR of CDR3 regions. TCRdb independently ran MiXCR on the multiplex PCR reads; one entry per CDR3 protein. The sample shows approximately 560,000 distinct CDR3 sequences, about 16% of them seen only once. This clonotype was recorded a few times. Noted time point: newly diagnosed GD, antithyroid drugs for less than 3 months. Isolated PBMC RNA provided the starting material for the TCR library. Tubes containing EDTA received around 9.9 milliliters of drawn peripheral blood. This sample was also put to use in a study of T cells in Graves' hyperthyroidism and ophthalmopathy. This second report adds: Most clonotypes expanded in thyroid above 0.001 were likewise present in blood. From stable hyperthyroidism, ophthalmopathy was set apart by a 13 V-J model.

This sequence originates from a man aged 18-30 years with Graves disease. The sequences come from peripheral blood mononuclear cells (PBMCs), collected at new diagnosis, from a patient treated with antithyroid drugs.

DNA of the CDR3: TGTGCCAGCAGCTCTGTAACGGATGAAGCTTTCTTT. Translation gives CASSSVTDEAFF. V usage is TRBV5-4 and J usage is TRBJ1-1; no definite D call. The CDR3 covers 12 residues. Germline loops: CDR1 SGHNT, CDR2 YYREEE (reference sequence). Between the trimmed V and J ends, which lost 3 bases and 7 bases, there was a span of 10 bases.